Sequencing of this T cell receptor beta chain was carried out in a study of PD-1 blockade in classical Hodgkin lymphoma. Noted time point: cycle 4 day 1 (C4D1), after 6 weeks of nivolumab. Exposure to brentuximab vedotin varied, and each patient had relapsed following autologous stem cell transplantation. From thawed PBMCs, CD4+ T cells were purified using magnetic negative selection. The V end was cut by 2 bases, the J end by 1 base, with 9 bases between. This CDR3 comprises 14 residues. Germline-derived CDR1 and CDR2 are SGHRS and YFSETQ. The assay was immunoSEQ multiplex PCR, and TCRdb's table has in-frame clones only and misses some. The sample has 15,000 to 25,000 clones; around four fifths are singletons.

Sequenced here: CD4+ T cells from blood, sampled before the fourth cycle of nivolumab. The rearrangement links TRBV5-1 to TRBJ1-1; the D is unclear. This TCR was sampled from a human donor with classical Hodgkin lymphoma. The CDR3 sequence: CASSFGRENTEAFF. The CDR3 DNA sequence: TGCGCCAGCAGCTTCGGTAGGGAGAACACTGAAGCTTTCTTT.